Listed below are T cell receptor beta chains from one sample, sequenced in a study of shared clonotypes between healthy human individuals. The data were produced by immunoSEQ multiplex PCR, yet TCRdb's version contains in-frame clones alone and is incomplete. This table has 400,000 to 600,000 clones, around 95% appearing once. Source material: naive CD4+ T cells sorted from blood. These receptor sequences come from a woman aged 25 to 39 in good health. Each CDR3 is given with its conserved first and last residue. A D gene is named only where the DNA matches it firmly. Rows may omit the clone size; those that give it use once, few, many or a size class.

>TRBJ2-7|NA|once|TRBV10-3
TGTGCCATCAGGGGGGTTGATACCTCCTACGAGCAGTACTTC
CAIRGVDTSYEQYF
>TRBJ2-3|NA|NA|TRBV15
TGTGCCACCAGCACGATTGGATCCTCTAGCACAGATACGCAGTATTTT
CATSTIGSSSTDTQYF
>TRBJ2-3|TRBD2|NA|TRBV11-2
TGTGCCAGCAGCGTCGGACTAGCGGGAGTCTCCACAGATACGCAGTATTTT
CASSVGLAGVSTDTQYF
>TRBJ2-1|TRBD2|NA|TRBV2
TGTGCCAGCAGTACATCTCGCGGGAGAGACAATGAGCAGTTCTTC
CASSTSRGRDNEQFF
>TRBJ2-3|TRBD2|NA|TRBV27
TGTGCCAGCAGTTTCCGGGAGCGGGGAGATACGCAGTATTTT
CASSFRERGDTQYF
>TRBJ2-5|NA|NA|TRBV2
TGTGCCAGCACGGTCGAAACCGGGGAGACCCAGTACTTC
CASTVETGETQYF
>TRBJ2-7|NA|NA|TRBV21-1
TGTGCCAGCAGCGACAGGGGCCACGAGCAGTACTTC
CASSDRGHEQYF
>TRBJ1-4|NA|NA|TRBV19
TGTGCCAGTAGTATAATCCAGCCTAATGAAAAACTGTTTTTT
CASSIIQPNEKLFF
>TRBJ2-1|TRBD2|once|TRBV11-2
TGTGCCAGCAGCCTCCGACTAGCGGGGGAGTCCTACAATGAGCAGTTCTTC
CASSLRLAGESYNEQFF
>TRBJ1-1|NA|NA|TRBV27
TGTGCCAGCTGGGAGTTCGAGACTGAAGCTTTCTTT
CASWEFETEAFF
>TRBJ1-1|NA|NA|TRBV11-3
TGTGCCAGCAGCCTGAGACAGGCGATGAACACTGAAGCTTTCTTT
CASSLRQAMNTEAFF
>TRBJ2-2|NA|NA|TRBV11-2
TGTGCCAGCAGCTTAGGGTGGAGGGACACCGGGGAGCTGTTTTTT
CASSLGWRDTGELFF
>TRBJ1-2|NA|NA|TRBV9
TGTGCCAGCAGCGCCCGGACAGCTAAGCCCTCCTTAGCCTCTAACTATGGCTACACCTTC
CASSARTAKPSLASNYGYTF
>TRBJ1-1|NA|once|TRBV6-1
TGTGCCAGTCGGGTGTCCGGCAGGGCTAACACTGAAGCTTTCTTT
CASRVSGRANTEAFF
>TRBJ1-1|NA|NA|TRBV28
TGTGCCAGCAGTTTGATGGGAGAAGCTTTCTTT
CASSLMGEAFF
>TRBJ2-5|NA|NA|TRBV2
TGTGCCAGCAGGCTGGGACGGCAAGAGACCCAGTACTTC
CASRLGRQETQYF
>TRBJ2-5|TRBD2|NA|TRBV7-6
TGTGCCAGCAGCTTAGTGGGTCCAGCGGGAGTCGGGGAGCAGTACTTC
CASSLVGPAGVGEQYF
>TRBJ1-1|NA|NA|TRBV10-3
TGTGCCATCAGAGAGAACACCATACTTAACACTGAAGCTTTCTTT
CAIRENTILNTEAFF
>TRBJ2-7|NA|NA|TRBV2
TGTGCCAGCAGGGGTAACAGGGATGCCTTGTACGAGCAGTACTTC
CASRGNRDALYEQYF
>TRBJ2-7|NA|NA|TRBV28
TGTGCCAGCAGTTCCATAACGCCCCGGGTGAGAGGGTTTGGGTACGAGCAGTACTTC
CASSSITPRVRGFGYEQYF
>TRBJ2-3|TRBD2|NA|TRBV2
TGTGCCAGCAGTGATTCGGGTCTACTAGCGGGGGGCGTTCTCACAGATACGCAGTATTTT
CASSDSGLLAGGVLTDTQYF
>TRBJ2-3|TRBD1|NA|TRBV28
TGTGCCAGCAGTTTAGCAGGCCAGGGGGACACAGATACGCAGTATTTT
CASSLAGQGDTDTQYF
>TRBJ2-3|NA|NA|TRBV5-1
TGCGCCAGCAGCTCACAACCAGGGGATACGCAGTATTTT
CASSSQPGDTQYF
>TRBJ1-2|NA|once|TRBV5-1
TGCGCCAGCAGCCGAGGGGACGGAAACTATGGCTACACCTTC
CASSRGDGNYGYTF
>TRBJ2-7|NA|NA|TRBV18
TGTGCCAGCTCACCAAGGGCAGGTTCCTCCTACGAGCAGTACTTC
CASSPRAGSSYEQYF
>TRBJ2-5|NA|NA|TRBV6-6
TGTGCCAGCAGTTACTCGTTCTCGCGTCAAGAGACCCAGTACTTC
CASSYSFSRQETQYF
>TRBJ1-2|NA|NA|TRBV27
TGTGCCAGCAGTCTCCCTGGGGGTGCCTACACCTTC
CASSLPGGAYTF
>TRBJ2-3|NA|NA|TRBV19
TGTGCCAGTAGTATCATGGGCTCTAGCACAGATACGCAGTATTTT
CASSIMGSSTDTQYF
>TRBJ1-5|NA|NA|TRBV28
TGTGCCAGCAGTCCCTGGGACGGACGTAATCAGCCCCAGCATTTT
CASSPWDGRNQPQHF
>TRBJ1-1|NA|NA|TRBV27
TGTGCCAGCACCAAAACAGGGACGACTGAAGCTTTCTTT
CASTKTGTTEAFF
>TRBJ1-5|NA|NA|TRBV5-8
TGTGCCAGCAGCTTAGGGTCCCAGACCTTAAGCAATCAGCCCCAGCATTTT
CASSLGSQTLSNQPQHF
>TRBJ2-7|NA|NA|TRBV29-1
TGCAGCGTGGGTGACAGCGAGCAGTACTTC
CSVGDSEQYF
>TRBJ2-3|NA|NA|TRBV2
TGTGCCAGCAGTGAAGCACAGGCGGATACGCAGTATTTT
CASSEAQADTQYF
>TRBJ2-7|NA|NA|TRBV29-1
TGCAGCGGGGTGGCGAGCTCCTACGAGCAGTACTTC
CSGVASSYEQYF
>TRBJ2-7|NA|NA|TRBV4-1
TGCGCCAGCAGCCAAGTACCCAGGGGGGCCACCTACGAGCAGTACTTC
CASSQVPRGATYEQYF
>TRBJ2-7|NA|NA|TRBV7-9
TGTGCCAGCAGCCCGATTGGACAGTTGAGTCTCAACGAGCAGTACTTC
CASSPIGQLSLNEQYF
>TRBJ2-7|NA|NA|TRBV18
TGTGCCAGCTCACCGACTACCCACGAGCAGTACTTC
CASSPTTHEQYF
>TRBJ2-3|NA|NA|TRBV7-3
TGTGCCAGCAGCTTAACAGGCACAGATACGCAGTATTTT
CASSLTGTDTQYF
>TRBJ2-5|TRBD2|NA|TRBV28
TGTGCCAGCAGTTCCTCGACTAGCGGGACGGAGACCCAGTACTTC
CASSSSTSGTETQYF
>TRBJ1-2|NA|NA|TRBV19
TGTGCCAGTAGGAAGGCAGGACCCACGGGGGGCTACACCTTC
CASRKAGPTGGYTF
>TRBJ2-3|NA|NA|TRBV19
TGTGCCAGTAGGAGGAGAGAATTGCAGGGAGATACGCAGTATTTT
CASRRRELQGDTQYF
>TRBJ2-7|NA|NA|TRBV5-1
TGCGCCAGCAGCTTGGCGGGCGGTTCTCCCTACGAGCAGTACTTC
CASSLAGGSPYEQYF
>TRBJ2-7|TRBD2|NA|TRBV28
TGTGCCAGCAGTTCCAGCGGGAGTTACCCCTACGAGCAGTACTTC
CASSSSGSYPYEQYF
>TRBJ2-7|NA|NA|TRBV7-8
TGTGCCAGCAGCTTAGTTGGCCGCGAGCAGTACTTC
CASSLVGREQYF
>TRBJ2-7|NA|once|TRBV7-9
TGTGCCAGCAGCTTAGAAGGGGACGGCCTTTACGAGCAGTACTTC
CASSLEGDGLYEQYF
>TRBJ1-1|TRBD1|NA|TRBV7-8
TGTGCCAGCAGCGCCCGACAGGGACAAAACACTGAAGCTTTCTTT
CASSARQGQNTEAFF
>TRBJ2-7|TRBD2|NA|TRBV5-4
TGTGCCAGCAGCTCGGGGGGGCGGAGAGGCGACGAGCAGTACTTC
CASSSGGRRGDEQYF
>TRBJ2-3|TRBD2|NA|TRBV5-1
TGCGCCAGCAGCTTGGCCGGGACTAGCGACACAGATACGCAGTATTTT
CASSLAGTSDTDTQYF
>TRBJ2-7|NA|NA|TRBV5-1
TGCGCCAGCAGCGAATCCACGACTCCCTCCTACGAGCAGTACTTC
CASSESTTPSYEQYF
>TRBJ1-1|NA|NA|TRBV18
TGTGCCAGCTCACCACCCGGGACGGGCGCGATGAACACTGAAGCTTTCTTT
CASSPPGTGAMNTEAFF